This T cell receptor (beta chain) was recorded in a study of T cell repertoires in cytomegalovirus infection. TCRdb re-analysed the reads in MiXCR, keeping a single row per CDR3 protein. The sample shows about a million distinct CDR3 sequences, 30% to 40% of them seen only once. V lost 0 bases to trimming and J lost 4 bases, with 7 bases between them. Germline CDR1 is MGHRA and CDR2 is YSYEKL. This CDR3 contains 14 residues. Regarding this clonotype: Antigen unknown.

Here the sequenced sample was cultured CD8+ T cells from PBMCs, taken from culture after CMV antigen stimulation. V is TRBV4-1 and J is TRBJ2-1; D uncertain. The TCR sequence derives from a human donor in good health (CMV status not recorded). Some clones in this sample may be carry-over from other donors' samples. The CDR3 DNA follows: TGCGCCAGCAGCCAAGAGTTAGATTACAATGAGCAGTTCTTC. Translation: CASSQELDYNEQFF.